This TCR beta chain was recorded in a study of CD8 T cells in Susac syndrome. Findings of the study overall: The authors acknowledged that the study's TCR sequencing and HLA analysis involved relatively few individuals.

Reverse transcription of about 0.5 to 1 ug RNA was carried out with random hexamers. An immunoSEQ multiplex PCR generated amplified TCR beta CDR3 products spanning 54 Vbeta and 13 Jbeta. MiXCR was run by TCRdb on the immunoSEQ multiplex PCR reads, yielding one entry per CDR3 protein. Of approximately 200,000 distinct CDR3 sequences detected, roughly 95% appear once; the ten largest clones hold roughly 0.088%. With respect to this clonotype: Antigen unknown.

Trimming stripped 3 bases from V and 8 bases from J, with 10 bases between. The CDR3 covers 13 residues. Sequenced input: CD4+ T cells from PBMCs. This chain connects TRBV12-3 or TRBV12-4 to TRBJ1-4; TRBD1 might be the D (5 bases). This sequence originates from a human donor with multiple sclerosis. The CDR3 nucleotides are TGTGCCAGCAGTTTGGGGACGGGCGAAAAACTGTTTTTT. Encoded protein: CASSLGTGEKLFF.